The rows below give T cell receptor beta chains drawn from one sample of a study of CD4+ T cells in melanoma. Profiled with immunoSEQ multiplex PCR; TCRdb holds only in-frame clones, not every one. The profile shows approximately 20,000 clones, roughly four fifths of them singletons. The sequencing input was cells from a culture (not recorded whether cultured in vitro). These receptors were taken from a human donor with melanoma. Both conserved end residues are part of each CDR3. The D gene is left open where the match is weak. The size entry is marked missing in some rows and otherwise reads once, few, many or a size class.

CDR3: CASSVGTGTEAFF
DNA: TGTGCCAGCAGTGTCGGGACAGGCACTGAAGCTTTCTTT
V: TRBV2
D: TRBD1
J: TRBJ1-1
size: NA

CDR3: CASSLRGIGNQPQHF
DNA: TGTGCCAGCAGCTTACGGGGTATTGGCAATCAGCCCCAGCATTTT
V: TRBV2
D: NA
J: TRBJ1-5
size: NA

CDR3: CASTLTSGGATDTQYF
DNA: TGTGCCAGTACCTTGACTAGCGGGGGGGCCACGGATACGCAGTATTTT
V: TRBV19
D: TRBD2
J: TRBJ2-3
size: NA

CDR3: CASSLNRTYSNQPQHF
DNA: TGTGCCAGCAGCTTAAATCGCACCTATAGCAATCAGCCCCAGCATTTT
V: TRBV7-8
D: NA
J: TRBJ1-5
size: once

CDR3: CASSPDRRQPQHF
DNA: TGTGCCAGCAGTCCCGACCGGCGGCAGCCCCAGCATTTT
V: TRBV28
D: NA
J: TRBJ1-5
size: NA

CDR3: CASRSHRGTSGANVLTF
DNA: TGTGCCAGCAGGTCGCACAGGGGCACCTCTGGGGCCAACGTCCTGACTTTC
V: TRBV25-1
D: TRBD1
J: TRBJ2-6
size: NA

CDR3: CASSLERGRGHRNEQFF
DNA: TGTGCCAGCAGCTTAGAAAGGGGCAGGGGCCATCGAAATGAGCAGTTCTTC
V: TRBV11-2
D: NA
J: TRBJ2-1
size: NA

CDR3: CASRYGTGIRSYNSPLHF
DNA: TGCGCCAGCAGGTATGGGACAGGGATTCGATCCTATAATTCACCCCTCCACTTT
V: TRBV5-1
D: TRBD1
J: TRBJ1-6
size: NA

CDR3: CSAKRGDGAETQYF
DNA: TGCAGCGCCAAGAGGGGGGACGGAGCAGAGACCCAGTACTTC
V: TRBV29-1
D: NA
J: TRBJ2-5
size: NA

CDR3: CASSQDTAGVGYTF
DNA: TGTGCCAGCAGCCAAGATACGGCAGGGGTTGGCTACACCTTC
V: TRBV14
D: NA
J: TRBJ1-2
size: NA

CDR3: CASSPWTSPYEQYF
DNA: TGTGCCAGCAGCCCATGGACATCTCCCTACGAGCAGTACTTC
V: TRBV6-5
D: NA
J: TRBJ2-7
size: NA

CDR3: CASRDREETQYF
DNA: TGTGCCAGCCGGGACAGGGAAGAGACCCAGTACTTC
V: TRBV2
D: TRBD1
J: TRBJ2-5
size: NA

CDR3: CASSLGQPNQPQHF
DNA: TGCGCCAGCAGCCTTGGACAGCCCAATCAGCCCCAGCATTTT
V: TRBV4-1
D: NA
J: TRBJ1-5
size: NA

CDR3: CASSPSYEQYF
DNA: TGTGCCAGCAGCCCCTCCTACGAGCAGTACTTC
V: TRBV11-2
D: NA
J: TRBJ2-7
size: NA

CDR3: CASSLGANTGELFF
DNA: TGTGCCAGCAGCTTGGGGGCGAACACCGGGGAGCTGTTTTTT
V: TRBV7-2
D: NA
J: TRBJ2-2
size: once

CDR3: CASMGAEYEQYF
DNA: TGTGCCTCGATGGGGGCCGAGTACGAGCAGTACTTC
V: TRBV10-3
D: NA
J: TRBJ2-7
size: few

CDR3: CASSLTSGGVETQYF
DNA: TGTGCCAGCAGCTTGACTAGCGGAGGGGTAGAGACCCAGTACTTC
V: TRBV5-6
D: TRBD2
J: TRBJ2-5
size: NA

CDR3: CASSESAGAPYNEQFF
DNA: TGTGCCAGCAGCGAATCAGCGGGGGCGCCCTACAATGAGCAGTTCTTC
V: TRBV7-8
D: TRBD2
J: TRBJ2-1
size: NA

CDR3: CASSLGQGAGYEQYF
DNA: TGTGCCAGCAGCCTAGGACAGGGGGCAGGCTACGAGCAGTACTTC
V: TRBV9
D: TRBD1
J: TRBJ2-7
size: NA

CDR3: CASKEHPNTGELFF
DNA: TGTGCCAGCAAGGAACATCCAAACACCGGGGAGCTGTTTTTT
V: TRBV6-5
D: NA
J: TRBJ2-2
size: NA

CDR3: CSASGGTEAFF
DNA: TGCAGTGCTAGCGGCGGGACTGAAGCTTTCTTT
V: TRBV20-1
D: NA
J: TRBJ1-1
size: NA

CDR3: CASSKDRNYGYTF
DNA: TGTGCCAGCAGCAAGGATAGAAACTATGGCTACACCTTC
V: TRBV5-5
D: NA
J: TRBJ1-2
size: once

CDR3: CASREQGGEAFF
DNA: TGTGCCAGTCGGGAACAGGGGGGTGAAGCTTTCTTT
V: TRBV18
D: TRBD1
J: TRBJ1-1
size: NA

CDR3: CASSLVSPSLTRVHF
DNA: TGTGCCAGCAGTTTGGTTTCTCCTTCGCTCACTAGGGTCCACTTT
V: TRBV27
D: NA
J: TRBJ1-6
size: few

CDR3: CASLGSGAGANVLTF
DNA: TGTGCCAGTTTAGGGTCCGGTGCGGGGGCCAACGTCCTGACTTTC
V: TRBV19
D: NA
J: TRBJ2-6
size: NA

CDR3: CAWSFFRGNYGYTF
DNA: TGTGCCTGGAGTTTTTTCAGGGGGAACTATGGCTACACCTTC
V: TRBV30
D: TRBD1
J: TRBJ1-2
size: NA

CDR3: CASRGDLSKNIQYF
DNA: TGTGCCAGCCGAGGGGACCTTTCCAAAAACATTCAGTACTTC
V: TRBV5-5
D: NA
J: TRBJ2-4
size: NA

CDR3: CASSLVIADYGYTF
DNA: TGTGCCAGCAGCTTGGTGATAGCCGACTATGGCTACACCTTC
V: TRBV5-6
D: NA
J: TRBJ1-2
size: NA

CDR3: CASSSPGTSIYNEQFF
DNA: TGTGCCAGCAGTTCCCCCGGGACTAGCATCTACAATGAGCAGTTCTTC
V: TRBV6-5
D: TRBD2
J: TRBJ2-1
size: NA

CDR3: CASSESGLALKNEQFF
DNA: TGCGCCAGCAGTGAGTCGGGACTAGCTTTAAAGAATGAGCAGTTCTTC
V: TRBV10-2
D: TRBD2
J: TRBJ2-1
size: NA

CDR3: CAGGTGSNSPLHF
DNA: TGTGCCGGGGGTACAGGGAGTAATTCACCCCTCCACTTT
V: TRBV6-1
D: NA
J: TRBJ1-6
size: NA

CDR3: CASSSQGGTEAFF
DNA: TGTGCCAGCAGCTCCCAGGGAGGCACTGAAGCTTTCTTT
V: TRBV7-9
D: NA
J: TRBJ1-1
size: NA

CDR3: CASSPDSLEQFF
DNA: TGTGCCAGCAGCCCCGACTCCCTTGAGCAGTTCTTC
V: TRBV7-9
D: NA
J: TRBJ2-1
size: NA

CDR3: CASSRTMGQLNTGELFF
DNA: TGTGCCAGCTCTCGGACCATGGGACAATTGAACACCGGGGAGCTGTTTTTT
V: TRBV18
D: NA
J: TRBJ2-2
size: NA

CDR3: CASSGAGSSSSTQYF
DNA: TGTGCCAGCAGTGGTGCAGGGTCATCAAGTAGTACGCAGTATTTT
V: TRBV2
D: NA
J: TRBJ2-3
size: NA

CDR3: CASNSRNTGELFF
DNA: TGTGCCAGCAACTCCCGAAACACCGGGGAGCTGTTTTTT
V: TRBV5-4
D: NA
J: TRBJ2-2
size: NA

CDR3: CASSLQYGPQETQYF
DNA: TGTGCCAGCAGCTTACAATACGGGCCGCAAGAGACCCAGTACTTC
V: TRBV7-2
D: NA
J: TRBJ2-5
size: few

CDR3: CASSGLTRGVSYDEQFF
DNA: TGTGCCAGCAGTGGCCTGACAAGGGGGGTTTCCTACGATGAGCAGTTCTTC
V: TRBV6-1
D: NA
J: TRBJ2-1
size: NA

CDR3: CASTLDRGGYEQYF
DNA: TGTGCCAGCACCCTGGACAGGGGGGGGTACGAGCAGTACTTC
V: TRBV6-1
D: TRBD1
J: TRBJ2-7
size: few

CDR3: CASKVRSSTDTQYF
DNA: TGCGCCAGCAAAGTGCGCTCTAGCACAGATACGCAGTATTTT
V: TRBV5-1
D: NA
J: TRBJ2-3
size: NA

CDR3: CASSARSMLNTEAFF
DNA: TGTGCCAGCAGTGCCCGTTCGATGCTGAACACTGAAGCTTTCTTT
V: TRBV2
D: NA
J: TRBJ1-1
size: NA

CDR3: CASSLKHFLSGYTF
DNA: TGTGCCAGCAGCTTAAAACACTTCCTCTCCGGCTACACCTTC
V: TRBV7-2
D: NA
J: TRBJ1-2
size: NA

CDR3: CASSLSGVNQETQYF
DNA: TGCGCCAGCAGCTTGAGCGGCGTCAATCAAGAGACCCAGTACTTC
V: TRBV5-1
D: NA
J: TRBJ2-5
size: NA

CDR3: CASSERDPVTSSYNEQFF
DNA: TGTGCCAGCAGTGAACGGGACCCAGTTACAAGCTCCTACAATGAGCAGTTCTTC
V: TRBV2
D: NA
J: TRBJ2-1
size: few

CDR3: CASGLVTAGANYGYTF
DNA: TGTGCTAGTGGTTTGGTTACCGCGGGAGCCAACTATGGCTACACCTTC
V: TRBV12-5
D: NA
J: TRBJ1-2
size: NA

CDR3: CASSYGAGGFYGYTF
DNA: TGTGCCAGCAGTTACGGCGCAGGCGGATTCTATGGCTACACCTTC
V: TRBV6-6
D: NA
J: TRBJ1-2
size: once

CDR3: CASSWRGVTGELFF
DNA: TGTGCCAGCAGCTGGAGGGGTGTCACCGGGGAGCTGTTTTTT
V: TRBV5-6
D: NA
J: TRBJ2-2
size: NA

CDR3: CASSLEGTGSADTQYF
DNA: TGTGCCAGCAGCTTAGAAGGGACAGGGTCCGCAGATACGCAGTATTTT
V: TRBV11-3
D: TRBD1
J: TRBJ2-3
size: NA

CDR3: CASSQGGAGGGTDTQYF
DNA: TGCGCCAGCAGCCAAGGGGGAGCGGGGGGCGGCACAGATACGCAGTATTTT
V: TRBV4-1
D: TRBD2
J: TRBJ2-3
size: NA

CDR3: CASSLWTGVTGNTIYF
DNA: TGTGCCAGCAGCTTATGGACAGGGGTGACTGGAAACACCATATATTTT
V: TRBV5-6
D: TRBD1
J: TRBJ1-3
size: NA

CDR3: CASSHDGEGGYTF
DNA: TGCGCCAGCAGCCACGACGGGGAGGGTGGCTACACCTTC
V: TRBV5-1
D: NA
J: TRBJ1-2
size: NA

CDR3: CASSLVGSGELFF
DNA: TGTGCCAGCAGCTTAGTTGGTTCCGGGGAGCTGTTTTTT
V: TRBV11-3
D: NA
J: TRBJ2-2
size: NA

CDR3: CASSSRPTGEQYF
DNA: TGTGCCAGCAGCTCCCGACCGACTGGGGAGCAGTACTTC
V: TRBV11-2
D: NA
J: TRBJ2-7
size: NA